These T cell receptor beta chains were read from a single sample in a study of T cell responses to AZD1222 COVID-19 vaccine. Libraries were prepared by immunoSEQ multiplex PCR; TCRdb keeps only in-frame clonotypes and omits some of them. The data contain approximately 110,000 clones, around 90% of them singletons. The sample in question was peripheral blood, obtained 28 days after the second AZD1222 dose. The receptors derive from an adult who received the AZD1222 COVID-19 vaccine. The CDR3 runs from the conserved cysteine through the conserved F or W. Each record gives: clone size, J gene, D gene, V gene, CDR3 DNA, CDR3 protein. A D gene is named only where the DNA matches it firmly. Clone size is given for some rows only: seen once, a few or many times, or a class if the clone is expanded.

clone_size: .; j_call: TRBJ2-5; d_call: TRBD1; v_call: TRBV5-1; cdr3_nt: TGCGCCAGCGCCCAGGGGGCGCGGGAGACCCAGTACTTC; cdr3_aa: CASAQGARETQYF
clone_size: once; j_call: TRBJ2-5; d_call: TRBD2; v_call: TRBV3-1/TRBV3-2; cdr3_nt: TGTGCCAGCAGTGCGGGACTAGCGGGATCAGAGACCCAGTACTTC; cdr3_aa: CASSAGLAGSETQYF
clone_size: .; j_call: TRBJ1-4; d_call: .; v_call: TRBV30; cdr3_nt: TGTGCCTGGAGTGTACAGGGTGCAACTAATGAAAAACTGTTTTTT; cdr3_aa: CAWSVQGATNEKLFF
clone_size: .; j_call: TRBJ1-5; d_call: .; v_call: TRBV28; cdr3_nt: TGTGCCAGCACTTTTCCCTTGAGGGGAATTGGGAGCAATCAGCCCCAGCATTTT; cdr3_aa: CASTFPLRGIGSNQPQHF
clone_size: .; j_call: TRBJ1-6; d_call: .; v_call: TRBV21-1; cdr3_nt: TGTGCCAGCAGCAATAGCCCTCTCCGGGACAGGGCCAATTCACCCCTCCACTTT; cdr3_aa: CASSNSPLRDRANSPLHF
clone_size: .; j_call: TRBJ2-7; d_call: .; v_call: TRBV7-9; cdr3_nt: TGTGCCAGCAGCTTGGACCAATGGGGCGTGAGCTCCTACGAGCAGTACTTC; cdr3_aa: CASSLDQWGVSSYEQYF
clone_size: .; j_call: TRBJ1-2; d_call: .; v_call: TRBV5-3; cdr3_nt: TGTGCCAGAAGCTTGCAGCCGGGGCGAAACTATGGCTACACCTTC; cdr3_aa: CARSLQPGRNYGYTF
clone_size: few; j_call: TRBJ2-7; d_call: TRBD1; v_call: TRBV28; cdr3_nt: TGTGCCAGCAGAAGGGACAGGGGATCCTACGAGCAGTACTTC; cdr3_aa: CASRRDRGSYEQYF
clone_size: .; j_call: TRBJ1-4; d_call: .; v_call: TRBV7-9; cdr3_nt: TGTGCCAGCAGCTTCAAAGGGCTAGGTGAAAAACTGTTTTTT; cdr3_aa: CASSFKGLGEKLFF
clone_size: .; j_call: TRBJ1-1; d_call: .; v_call: TRBV11-2; cdr3_nt: TGTGCCAGCAGTAAGGTCGGGGGAAACACTGAAGCTTTCTTT; cdr3_aa: CASSKVGGNTEAFF
clone_size: .; j_call: TRBJ2-7; d_call: .; v_call: TRBV6-2/TRBV6-3; cdr3_nt: TGTGCCAGCAGGCCTAAGAGGCTACCCTACGAGCAGTACTTC; cdr3_aa: CASRPKRLPYEQYF
clone_size: .; j_call: TRBJ1-2; d_call: TRBD1; v_call: TRBV3-1/TRBV3-2; cdr3_nt: TGTGCCAGCAGCCTGGCGGTGACAGGGGGCTTGAGCACCTTC; cdr3_aa: CASSLAVTGGLSTF
clone_size: .; j_call: TRBJ2-1; d_call: .; v_call: TRBV5-6; cdr3_nt: TGTGCCAGCAGCTTGAGTGAGGGGCTGAATGAGCAGTTCTTC; cdr3_aa: CASSLSEGLNEQFF
clone_size: .; j_call: TRBJ2-7; d_call: TRBD2; v_call: TRBV5-1; cdr3_nt: TGCGCCAGCAGGCGACTAGCGGAAAATTACGAGCAGTACTTC; cdr3_aa: CASRRLAENYEQYF
clone_size: .; j_call: TRBJ1-1; d_call: .; v_call: TRBV19; cdr3_nt: TGTGCCAGTATCTCGATGAGTGGGGGGAGAACTGAAGCTTTCTTT; cdr3_aa: CASISMSGGRTEAFF
clone_size: .; j_call: TRBJ1-5; d_call: TRBD1; v_call: TRBV6-5; cdr3_nt: TGTGCCAGCACCCCTTTGACAGGGGGCAATCAGCCCCAGCATTTT; cdr3_aa: CASTPLTGGNQPQHF
clone_size: .; j_call: TRBJ2-2; d_call: .; v_call: TRBV5-1; cdr3_nt: TGCGCCAGCAGCTTGGACCCCCTCCACACCGGGGAGCTGTTTTTT; cdr3_aa: CASSLDPLHTGELFF
clone_size: once; j_call: TRBJ2-3; d_call: TRBD2; v_call: TRBV19; cdr3_nt: TGTGCCAGTAGTAAAGGGACTAGCGGGAGAGGGACAGATACGCAGTATTTT; cdr3_aa: CASSKGTSGRGTDTQYF
clone_size: .; j_call: TRBJ2-2; d_call: TRBD1; v_call: TRBV18; cdr3_nt: TGTGCCAGCTCACCGACTATCGGGACAGGGGAAGACACCGGGGAGCTGTTTTTT; cdr3_aa: CASSPTIGTGEDTGELFF
clone_size: .; j_call: TRBJ1-6; d_call: .; v_call: TRBV5-6; cdr3_nt: TGTGCCAGCTCCCGCCCGGTCGGGGAATCACCCCTCCACTTT; cdr3_aa: CASSRPVGESPLHF
clone_size: .; j_call: TRBJ2-7; d_call: TRBD1; v_call: TRBV7-8; cdr3_nt: TGTGCCAGCAGCTACGGACAGGGGACCTACGAGCAGTACTTC; cdr3_aa: CASSYGQGTYEQYF
clone_size: .; j_call: TRBJ1-5; d_call: .; v_call: TRBV19; cdr3_nt: TGTGCCAGTAGTATCACTGGGGTCGGGAATCAGCCCCAGCATTTT; cdr3_aa: CASSITGVGNQPQHF
clone_size: .; j_call: TRBJ2-1; d_call: .; v_call: TRBV2; cdr3_nt: TGTGCCAGCAGTAACCACGATGAGCAGTTCTTC; cdr3_aa: CASSNHDEQFF